These 2 T cell receptor beta chains share one sample of origin, sequenced in a study of T cells in Graves' hyperthyroidism and ophthalmopathy (dated by TCRdb to the late 2010s). Library preparation was by multiplex PCR. The reads were generated on an Illumina HiSeq 2000. The TCR beta CDR3 regions were amplified from the RNA transcripts. The TCR CDR3 was subjected to a first round of RT-PCR using the HTBI primer set and the Qiagen OneStep RT-PCR kit. TCRdb applied fastp at Q25 and MiXCR to the public reads, then kept only in-frame beta chains. Each record represents a unique CDR3 protein, reported with the most common genes and DNA among its rows. The sample contains nearly 600,000 distinct CDR3 sequences, more than 13% of them found a single time. The ten largest make up over 6% of the sample. The sample was blood. These receptors were taken from a woman under 30 with Graves' ophthalmopathy.

This clonotype was detected a few times. V and J are TRBV13 and TRBJ1-3, with D hard to call. V was trimmed by 3 bases and J by 0 bases, leaving 9 bases between them. Germline CDR1 PRHDT, CDR2 FYEKMQ (reference sequence). CDR3 size: 15 residues. The CDR3 sequence: CASSFAGISGNTIYF. For the CDR3, the DNA is TGTGCCAGCAGCTTTGCAGGTATCTCTGGAAACACCATATATTTT.

This clonotype was observed many times. V usage is TRBV5-1 and J usage is TRBJ1-4; 8 bases line up with TRBD1. The CDR3 contains 14 residues. The germline CDR1 and CDR2 sequences are SGHRS and YFSETQ. The trim removed 7 bases at V and 6 bases at J, leaving 8 bases unmatched. CDR3 DNA sequence: TGCGCCAGCGCACCGGGACAGGAGTATGAAAAACTGTTTTTT. Translation gives CASAPGQEYEKLFF. The entire variable domain, with the rest obtained from reference TRBV5-1 and TRBJ1-4, is as follows: KAGVTQTPRYLIKTRGQQVTLSCSPISGHRSVSWYQQTPGQGLQFLFEYFSETQRNKGNFPGRFSGRQFSNSRSEMNVSTLELGDSALYLCASAPGQEYEKLFFGSGTQLSVL.